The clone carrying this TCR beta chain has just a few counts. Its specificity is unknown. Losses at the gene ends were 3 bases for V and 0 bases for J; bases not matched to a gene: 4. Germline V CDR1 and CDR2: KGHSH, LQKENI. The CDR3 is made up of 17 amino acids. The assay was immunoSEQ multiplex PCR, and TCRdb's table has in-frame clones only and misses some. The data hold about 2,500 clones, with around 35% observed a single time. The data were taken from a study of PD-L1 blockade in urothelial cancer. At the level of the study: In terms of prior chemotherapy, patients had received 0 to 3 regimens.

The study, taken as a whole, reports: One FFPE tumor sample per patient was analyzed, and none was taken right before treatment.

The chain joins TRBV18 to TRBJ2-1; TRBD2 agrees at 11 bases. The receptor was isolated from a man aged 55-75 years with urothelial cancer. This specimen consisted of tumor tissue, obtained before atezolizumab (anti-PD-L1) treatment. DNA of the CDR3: TGTGCCAGCTCACCCACTAGCGGGGGCATCTCCTACAATGAGCAGTTCTTC. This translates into CASSPTSGGISYNEQFF.